The clone carrying this T cell receptor beta chain was recorded once. Its antigen remains unknown. Once cultured for about 9 days, the cells underwent separation to obtain CD4+ T cells. Testing of the vaccine recipients showed negative nucleocapsid antibodies and no prior SARS-CoV-2 infection. IL-2 medium was substituted for half the medium on days 3 and 7. This table comes from immunoSEQ multiplex PCR, and its TCRdb copy is limited to in-frame clones, with some not included. The table shows around 41,000 clones, with 82% occurring only once. Germline V gene data show CDR1 as MNHEY and CDR2 as SVGEGT. V lost 2 bases, J lost 2 bases, and 10 bases lay in between. The CDR3 contains 15 residues. The record originates from a study of vaccination effects on CD4 cells after COVID-19.

V and J are TRBV6-2 or TRBV6-3 and TRBJ1-5; D is undetermined. Sequenced material: CD4+ T cells from PBMCs cultured without peptide, taken before COVID-19 vaccination. The TCR was taken from a human donor who received a COVID-19 vaccine. The CDR3 DNA reads as TGTGCCAGCAGTTACGTTTCACGCGGCAATCAGCCCCAGCATTTT. Its protein is CASSYVSRGNQPQHF.